These T cell receptor beta chains were read from a single sample in a study of blood T cells in healthy people across ages. MiXCR, run by TCRdb on the 5' RACE reads, gives a single entry per CDR3 protein. The sample consists of about 1.1 million distinct CDR3 sequences, less than 45% of them appearing once. The sequenced sample consisted of blood. The source is a man aged 18 to 29 in good health. The CDR3 runs from the conserved cysteine through the conserved F or W. Each record gives: J gene, V gene, D gene, clone size, CDR3 DNA, CDR3 protein. D genes are given only for firm matches. Expanded clones are given a class, and other clones once, few, many or no size at all.

>TRBJ2-1|TRBV5-1|TRBD1|NA
TGCGCCAGCGGCTTTACAGGGGGCAATGAGCAGTTCTTC
CASGFTGGNEQFF
>TRBJ1-1|TRBV4-1|NA|few
TGCGCCAGCAGCCAAGGACCCCTGAACAGCGAAGCTTTCTTT
CASSQGPLNSEAFF
>TRBJ2-1|TRBV6-2/TRBV6-3|NA|NA
TGTGCCAGCAGTTCACACCAGACAGGAAATGAGCAGTTCTTC
CASSSHQTGNEQFF
>TRBJ2-6|TRBV14|NA|NA
TGTGCCAGCAGCCAAGTTTCAGGGTTTGGGGCCAACGTCCTGACTTTC
CASSQVSGFGANVLTF
>TRBJ2-5|TRBV7-9|TRBD1|NA
TGTGCCAGCAGCTTTTTCCAGGGGGAGGAGACCCAGTACTTC
CASSFFQGEETQYF
>TRBJ1-6|TRBV10-3|NA|NA
TGTGCCATCAGTGAAAGGTCAGGAGAAAATTCACCCCTCCACTTT
CAISERSGENSPLHF
>TRBJ2-7|TRBV14|NA|few
TGTGCCAGCAGCCAGGAGAACTCCTACGAGCAGTACTTC
CASSQENSYEQYF
>TRBJ2-1|TRBV2|TRBD1|NA
TGTGCCAGCAGTCGACAGGGTAAGAATGAGCAGTTCTTC
CASSRQGKNEQFF
>TRBJ2-1|TRBV29-1|TRBD2|NA
TGCAGCGTTGAAGGGAAAGCGGGGAACTCCTACAATGAGCAGTTCTTC
CSVEGKAGNSYNEQFF
>TRBJ2-1|TRBV4-3|NA|NA
TGCGCCAGCAGCCGGGCGGTACAGGTAAACGATGAGCAGTTCTTC
CASSRAVQVNDEQFF
>TRBJ2-5|TRBV27|TRBD2|many
TGTGCCAGCAGTCAGAGCCCCGGGACTAGTAGCTATCAAGAGACCCAGTACTTC
CASSQSPGTSSYQETQYF
>TRBJ2-3|TRBV27|TRBD1|many
TGTGCCAGCAGTTTAAGGGGGCGTCCAGATACGCAGTATTTT
CASSLRGRPDTQYF
>TRBJ2-3|TRBV4-3|TRBD2|once
TGCGTCAGCAGCCTCACGACCAGGACTAGCGGGGGGGAGGAAGATACGCAGTATTTT
CVSSLTTRTSGGEEDTQYF
>TRBJ2-5|TRBV12-3/TRBV12-4|NA|NA
TGTGCCAGCGCAACGGGGTACCAAGAGACCCAGTACTTC
CASATGYQETQYF
>TRBJ2-3|TRBV27|NA|NA
TGTGCCAGCAGTTTTGGTAGCTGGGTGGATACGCAGTATTTT
CASSFGSWVDTQYF
>TRBJ2-3|TRBV13|NA|NA
TGTGCCAGCAGCTCGGCCGGGACTGAAACGGTAGATACGCAGTATTTT
CASSSAGTETVDTQYF
>TRBJ1-1|TRBV6-1|NA|NA
TGTGCCAGCAGAGGAACAGTGGGGAACACTGAAGCTTTCTTT
CASRGTVGNTEAFF
>TRBJ1-4|TRBV5-1|TRBD1|NA
TGCGCCAGCAGCCCGGGACAGGTGACAACTAATGAAAAACTGTTTTTT
CASSPGQVTTNEKLFF
>TRBJ2-1|TRBV7-9|TRBD2|NA
TGTGCCAGCACCACCCGGAGGACTAGCGGGTCCTACAATGAGCAGTTCTTC
CASTTRRTSGSYNEQFF
>TRBJ1-2|TRBV9|NA|NA
TGTGCCAGCAGTGAAAGCGGATTTGGGTATGGCTACACCTTC
CASSESGFGYGYTF
>TRBJ2-1|TRBV11-1|TRBD1|NA
TGTGCCAGCAGCTTCGAGGGGGCAACAGACAATGAGCAGTTCTTC
CASSFEGATDNEQFF
>TRBJ1-1|TRBV9|NA|few
TGTGCCAGCAGCGTAGGTGGGGCTATGAACACTGAAGCTTTCTTT
CASSVGGAMNTEAFF
>TRBJ2-3|TRBV9|NA|NA
TGTGCCAGCAGCGCCTCCGGGGGGCCAGATACGCAGTATTTT
CASSASGGPDTQYF
>TRBJ2-5|TRBV6-2/TRBV6-3|TRBD1|NA
TGTGCCAGCAGGAGAGCCAGGGACAGGGGTTTCCAGTACTTC
CASRRARDRGFQYF
>TRBJ2-3|TRBV7-2|NA|NA
TGTGCCAGCAGTCGCCTGTCTCGCACAGATACGCAGTATTTT
CASSRLSRTDTQYF
>TRBJ2-3|TRBV9|NA|NA
TGTGCCAGCAGCGTAAGTGGGGGGGGCAGGAGCACAGATACGCAGTATTTT
CASSVSGGGRSTDTQYF
>TRBJ1-2|TRBV12-3/TRBV12-4|NA|few
TGTGCCAGCAGTTCCCCGACAGGACTAATCGACTATGGCTACACCTTC
CASSSPTGLIDYGYTF
>TRBJ1-5|TRBV6-6|NA|NA
TGTGCCAGCAGTCCTTGGCAGGGTGTTCAGCCCCAGCATTTT
CASSPWQGVQPQHF
>TRBJ1-2|TRBV5-1|NA|few
TGCGCCAGCAGAAGACTTACCGCCTCAGGTTGGGCGGGCTACACCTTC
CASRRLTASGWAGYTF
>TRBJ1-6|TRBV15|NA|NA
TGTGCCACCAGCAGTGATAGGGTCTATAATTCACCCCTCCACTTT
CATSSDRVYNSPLHF
>TRBJ2-2|TRBV9|NA|NA
TGTGCCAGCAGCGTAAGTGGTTTCACCGGGGAGCTGTTTTTT
CASSVSGFTGELFF
>TRBJ1-5|TRBV6-1|TRBD1|NA
TGTGCCAGCGGATTCCGGGACAGGGCCCGACGGCCCCAGCCCCAGCATTTT
CASGFRDRARRPQPQHF
>TRBJ2-3|TRBV4-3|NA|NA
TGCGCCAGCAGCAACGAGACGGTTCTAGATGGCACAGATACGCAGTATTTT
CASSNETVLDGTDTQYF
>TRBJ2-5|TRBV10-3|NA|few
TGTGCCATCAGTGAATATAGGGTATCGGAGACCCAGTACTTC
CAISEYRVSETQYF
>TRBJ2-3|TRBV7-2|NA|NA
TGTGCCAGCGGCCCCGTAGATACGCAGTATTTT
CASGPVDTQYF
>TRBJ1-1|TRBV4-3|NA|few
TGCGCCAGCAGCCAAGATGGCGGGGCCAACACTGAAGCTTTCTTT
CASSQDGGANTEAFF
>TRBJ2-1|TRBV11-2|TRBD1|NA
TGTGCCAGCAGCTTAACCATAGGGGACAGGGTCTTTAGGGCCTCCTACAATGAGCAGTTCTTC
CASSLTIGDRVFRASYNEQFF
>TRBJ2-2|TRBV12-3/TRBV12-4|TRBD2|NA
TGTGCCAGCAACTCGGGAGGAGACACCGGGGAGCTGTTTTTT
CASNSGGDTGELFF
>TRBJ2-3|TRBV20-1|NA|few
TGCAGTGCTAGAGGACCCCAACGGACGGATACGCAGTATTTT
CSARGPQRTDTQYF
>TRBJ1-4|TRBV7-2|NA|once
TGTGCCAGCAGCTTAGTAGGCAGTCTCCAAAATGAAAAACTGTTTTTT
CASSLVGSLQNEKLFF
>TRBJ1-2|TRBV7-2|TRBD1|NA
TGTGCCAGCAGCGCCGGACAGGGAATAGGCTATGGCTACACCTTC
CASSAGQGIGYGYTF
>TRBJ1-1|TRBV7-2|NA|NA
TGTGCCAGCAGCTTAGAGACAGATAACGCTGAAGCTTTCTTT
CASSLETDNAEAFF
>TRBJ1-2|TRBV20-1|NA|many
TGCACCACTGATCCGGGGGGCTATGGCTACACCTTC
CTTDPGGYGYTF